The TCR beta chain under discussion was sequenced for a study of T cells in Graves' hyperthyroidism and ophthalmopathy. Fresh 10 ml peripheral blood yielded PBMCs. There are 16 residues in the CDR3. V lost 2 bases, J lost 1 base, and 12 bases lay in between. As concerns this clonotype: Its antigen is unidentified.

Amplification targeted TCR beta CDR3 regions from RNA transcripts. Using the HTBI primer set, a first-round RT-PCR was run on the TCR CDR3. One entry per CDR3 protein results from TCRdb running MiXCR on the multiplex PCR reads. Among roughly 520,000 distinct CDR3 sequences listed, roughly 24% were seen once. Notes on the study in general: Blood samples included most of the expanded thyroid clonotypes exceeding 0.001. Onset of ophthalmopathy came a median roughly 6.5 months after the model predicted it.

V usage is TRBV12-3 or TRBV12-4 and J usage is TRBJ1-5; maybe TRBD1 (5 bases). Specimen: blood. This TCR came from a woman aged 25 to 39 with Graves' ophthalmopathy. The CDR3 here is CASSLRGEWSNQPQHF. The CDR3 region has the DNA TGTGCCAGCAGTTTAAGGGGAGAGTGGAGCAATCAGCCCCAGCATTTT.